The 15 T cell receptor beta chains below all came from one sample that was sequenced in a study of PD-1 blockade in mismatch repair-deficient tumors. Assay: immunoSEQ multiplex PCR; the TCRdb copy retains only in-frame clones and omits some. This table holds fewer than 10,000 clones, 75% to 90% found once. The specimen was PBMCs, collected 46 weeks after starting pembrolizumab. These receptor sequences come from an adult with mismatch repair-deficient cancer.

The rearrangement uses TRBV18 and TRBJ2-5; 7 positions match TRBD1. Germline V CDR1 and CDR2: KGHSH, LQKENI. The CDR3 sequence is 13 residues long. After removal of 2 bases from V and 3 bases from J, the junction contained 0 bases not matched to a gene. The CDR3, as DNA: TGTGCCAGCTCACCAGGACAGGAAGAGACCCAGTACTTC. Protein sequence: CASSPGQEETQYF.

V gene TRBV7-9 combines with J gene TRBJ2-5, with TRBD2 matching over 15 bases. V lost 5 bases, J lost 4 bases, and 2 bases stayed unmatched. This CDR3 contains 15 residues. The germline gives CDR1 SEHNR, CDR2 FQNEAQ (reference sequence). CDR3 sequence: CASSTGLAGGETQYF. In DNA form, the CDR3 reads TGTGCCAGCAGCACGGGACTAGCGGGAGGAGAGACCCAGTACTTC.

A single count supports this clone. The chain carries TRBV11-3 and TRBJ1-1, with D possibly being TRBD1 (5 bases). Trimming pared 1 base from V and 1 base from J, leaving 19 bases between. The CDR3 consists of 18 residues. Germline assignment: CDR1 SGHNT and CDR2 YENEEA. In DNA, the CDR3 is TGTGCCAGCAGCTTAGCCCCCGAACAGGTTGGGAAGAACACTGAAGCTTTCTTT. This translates into CASSLAPEQVGKNTEAFF.

In DNA, the CDR3 is TGCGCCAGCAGCCAAGAAGGGGCGGGGTACGAGCAGTACTTC. Its translation is CASSQEGAGYEQYF. This chain uses TRBV4-1 with TRBJ2-7, with a tentative D call TRBD2 (6 bases). CDR1 is MGHRA, CDR2 YSYEKL, per germline. CDR3 length: 14 residues. V gave up 0 bases and J gave up 4 bases, with 10 bases separating them.

V usage is TRBV25-1 and J usage is TRBJ2-2, with D perhaps TRBD1 (6 bases). This CDR3 region has 16 residues. The germline gives CDR1 MGHDK, CDR2 SYGVNS. The V end was cut by 4 bases, the J end by 2 bases, with 14 bases between. The CDR3: CASSADRLFNTGELFF. The CDR3 coding sequence is TGTGCCAGCAGTGCCGACAGGCTATTTAACACCGGGGAGCTGTTTTTT.

The chain has TRBV5-1 and TRBJ1-5; 7 bases map to TRBD1. The CDR3 loop spans 14 amino acids. V shed 4 bases and J 4 bases; nucleotides not matched to a gene: 5. CDR1 SGHRS and CDR2 YFSETQ come from the germline V gene. The CDR3 spells CASSPGQVNQPQHF. Written as DNA, the CDR3 is TGCGCCAGCAGCCCAGGACAGGTTAATCAGCCCCAGCATTTT.

The chain couples TRBV7-3 to TRBJ2-2; tentatively, D is TRBD2 (6 bases). V was shortened by 5 bases and J by 4 bases, with 17 bases between the two germline ends. This CDR3 spans 16 amino acids. From germline, CDR1 is SGHTA and CDR2 FQGTGA. This CDR3 is CASSPPGGTTTGELFF. CDR3 DNA: TGTGCCAGCAGCCCCCCAGGCGGGACGACCACCGGGGAGCTGTTTTTT.

V usage is TRBV5-5 and J usage is TRBJ2-5; TRBD2 might be the D (6 bases). The ends were cut back, 1 base at V and 4 bases at J, with 11 bases in the middle. CDR1 is SGHKS, CDR2 YYEKEE, per germline (reference sequence). The CDR3 has 14 amino acids. CDR3 region: CASSLSAGLETQYF. The CDR3 DNA sequence: TGTGCCAGCAGCTTGTCTGCGGGACTAGAGACCCAGTACTTC.

A single count supports this clone. The V gene is TRBV5-1, the J gene TRBJ1-1; no clear D. CDR1 is SGHRS and CDR2 is YFSETQ in the germline V gene. The CDR3 extends over 15 amino acids. The germline V and J ends were trimmed by 0 bases and 0 bases, with 9 bases remaining between them. The CDR3 is CASSLDGNMNTEAFF. The DNA for the CDR3 is TGCGCCAGCAGCTTGGATGGCAACATGAACACTGAAGCTTTCTTT.

J is TRBJ2-1 and V is TRBV19; D is possibly TRBD2 (5 bases). The V gene's germline CDR1 is LNHDA and CDR2 SQIVND (reference sequence). The V end lost 3 bases, the J end lost 0 bases, and 9 bases lay between the germline ends. The CDR3 has 15 residues. The chain's CDR3 is CASSMEVDSYNEQFF. In DNA form, the CDR3 reads TGTGCCAGTAGTATGGAGGTGGACTCCTACAATGAGCAGTTCTTC.

The CDR3 coding sequence is TGTGCCAGCACCTTAGCGGGCACTGAAGCTTTCTTT. It translates to CASTLAGTEAFF. V is TRBV28 and J is TRBJ1-1; D gene ambiguous. V was cut by 7 bases and J by 4 bases, with 10 bases left in between. The germline CDR1 and CDR2 sequences are MDHEN and SYDVKM. CDR3 length equals 12 residues.

This clone has only a few counts. The genes are TRBV18 and TRBJ2-7, with TRBD2 identical over 13 bases. The CDR3 is 14 residues long. V shed 5 bases and J 4 bases; nucleotides not matched to a gene: 2. Germline CDR1 reads KGHSH; CDR2 reads LQKENI. CDR3: CASSGLAGVYEQYF. CDR3 nucleotide sequence: TGTGCCAGCTCAGGACTAGCGGGAGTATACGAGCAGTACTTC.

This chain joins TRBV29-1 and TRBJ1-1; D possibly corresponds to TRBD1 (5 bases). CDR1 and CDR2 (germline): SQVTM, ANQGSEA. The V gene lost 1 base and the J gene lost 0 bases, with 12 bases spanning the gap. The CDR3 loop spans 15 amino acids. Here the CDR3 reads CSVEGRGGMNTEAFF. In nucleotides, the CDR3 is TGCAGCGTTGAAGGAAGGGGCGGTATGAACACTGAAGCTTTCTTT.

This clone was recorded once. The chain carries TRBV5-1 and TRBJ2-6; D is uncertain. This CDR3 is 17 amino acids long. Germline loops: CDR1 SGHRS, CDR2 YFSETQ. V lost 2 bases and J 0 bases, leaving 12 bases between the germline ends. The CDR3 sequence is CASSLSPRSSGANVLTF. The CDR3, as DNA: TGCGCCAGCAGCTTATCTCCCAGAAGCTCTGGGGCCAACGTCCTGACTTTC.

This chain joins TRBV19 and TRBJ2-6, with 10 bases lining up with TRBD1. Looked up from germline, CDR1 is LNHDA and CDR2 is SQIVND (reference sequence). V dropped 3 bases and J dropped 11; count of bases not matched to a gene: 10. This CDR3 is 16 amino acids long. DNA for the CDR3: TGTGCCAGTAGTATTCCCCGGGACAGGGGAGACCACGTCCTGACTTTC. Translating it yields CASSIPRDRGDHVLTF.